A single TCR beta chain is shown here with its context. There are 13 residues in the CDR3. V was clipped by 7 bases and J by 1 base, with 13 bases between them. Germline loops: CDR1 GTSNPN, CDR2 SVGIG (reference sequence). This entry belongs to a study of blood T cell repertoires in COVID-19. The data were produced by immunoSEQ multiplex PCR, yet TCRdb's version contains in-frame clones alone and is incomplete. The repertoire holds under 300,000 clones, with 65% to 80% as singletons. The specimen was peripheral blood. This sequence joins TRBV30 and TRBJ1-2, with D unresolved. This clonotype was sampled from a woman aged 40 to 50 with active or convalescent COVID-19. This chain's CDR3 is CASAAGDNYGYTF. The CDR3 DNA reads TGTGCCTCCGCGGCGGGAGATAACTATGGCTACACCTTC.